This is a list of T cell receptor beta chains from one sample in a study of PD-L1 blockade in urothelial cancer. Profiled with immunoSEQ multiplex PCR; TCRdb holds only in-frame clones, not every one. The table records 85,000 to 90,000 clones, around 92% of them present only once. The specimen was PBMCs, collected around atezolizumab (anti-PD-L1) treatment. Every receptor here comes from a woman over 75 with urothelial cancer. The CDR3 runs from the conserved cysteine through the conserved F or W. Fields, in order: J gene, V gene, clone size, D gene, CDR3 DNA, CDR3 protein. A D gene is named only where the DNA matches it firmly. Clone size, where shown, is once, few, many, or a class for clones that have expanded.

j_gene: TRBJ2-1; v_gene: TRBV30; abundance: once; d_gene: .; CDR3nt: TGTGCCTGGAGGATGAGTGCAAGTGAGCAGTTCTTC; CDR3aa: CAWRMSASEQFF
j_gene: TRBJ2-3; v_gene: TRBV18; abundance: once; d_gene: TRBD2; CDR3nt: TGTGCCAGCCGAATTAGACCGGGACTAGGCCACAATCGTCGCACAGATACGCAGTATTTT; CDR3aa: CASRIRPGLGHNRRTDTQYF
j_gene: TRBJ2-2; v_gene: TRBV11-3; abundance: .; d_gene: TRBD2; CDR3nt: TGTGCCAGCAGCTTAGACGGGAGGAAGCTCGGTCGTCACGGGGAGCTGTTTTTT; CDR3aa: CASSLDGRKLGRHGELFF
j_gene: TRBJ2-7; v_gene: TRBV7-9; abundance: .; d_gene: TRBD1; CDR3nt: TGTGCCAGCAGCTGGACAGGAAACGTCTTATACGAGCAGTACTTC; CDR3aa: CASSWTGNVLYEQYF
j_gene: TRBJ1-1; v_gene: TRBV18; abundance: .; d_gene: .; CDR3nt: TGTGCCAGCTCTGGACAGACTGAAGCTTTCTTT; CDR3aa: CASSGQTEAFF
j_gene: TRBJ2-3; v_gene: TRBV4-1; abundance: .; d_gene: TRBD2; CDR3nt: TGCGCCAGCAGCCAAGATATAGGGACTACCACAGATACGCAGTATTTT; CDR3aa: CASSQDIGTTTDTQYF
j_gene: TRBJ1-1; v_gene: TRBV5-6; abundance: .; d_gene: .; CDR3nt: TGTGCCAGCAGCTTTACAACGAACACTGAAGCTTTCTTT; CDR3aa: CASSFTTNTEAFF
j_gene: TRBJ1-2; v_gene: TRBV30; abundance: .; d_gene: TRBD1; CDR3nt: TGTGCCTGGAGTGTACGTAGGACAGGGGGGGACTATGGCTACACCTTC; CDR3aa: CAWSVRRTGGDYGYTF
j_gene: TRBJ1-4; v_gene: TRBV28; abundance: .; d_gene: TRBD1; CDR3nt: TGTGCCAGCACCCCGGGACAGGGTTATGAAAAACTGTTTTTT; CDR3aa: CASTPGQGYEKLFF
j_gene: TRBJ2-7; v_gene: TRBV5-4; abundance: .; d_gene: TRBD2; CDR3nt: TGTGCCAGCAGCCCGGGCGGGGGGGCGCCTTACGAGCAGTACTTC; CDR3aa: CASSPGGGAPYEQYF
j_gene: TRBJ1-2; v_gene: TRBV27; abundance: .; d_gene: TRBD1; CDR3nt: TGTGCCAGCAGTGCCGACAGGGCCCATGGCTACACCTTC; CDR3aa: CASSADRAHGYTF
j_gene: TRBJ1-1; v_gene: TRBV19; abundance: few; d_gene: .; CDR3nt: TGTGCCAGTATCTGGGGGGGCGGGAACACTGAAGCTTTCTTT; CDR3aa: CASIWGGGNTEAFF
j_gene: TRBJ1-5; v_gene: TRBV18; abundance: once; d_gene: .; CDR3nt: TGTGCCAGCTCCCGGGAACCACATCAGCCCCAGCATTTT; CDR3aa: CASSREPHQPQHF
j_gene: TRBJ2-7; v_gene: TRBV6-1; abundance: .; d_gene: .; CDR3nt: TGTGCCAGCATCCTTTTCGACAGCCTTTCCTACGAGCAGTACTTC; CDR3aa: CASILFDSLSYEQYF
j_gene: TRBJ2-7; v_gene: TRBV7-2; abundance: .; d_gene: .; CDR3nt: TGTGCCAGCAGCCCCAGCTCCTACGAGCAGTACTTC; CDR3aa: CASSPSSYEQYF
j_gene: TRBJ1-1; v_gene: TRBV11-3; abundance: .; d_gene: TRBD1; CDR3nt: TGTGCCAGCAGCTTAGGACAGGGAGTAAGCACTGAAGCTTTCTTT; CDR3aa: CASSLGQGVSTEAFF
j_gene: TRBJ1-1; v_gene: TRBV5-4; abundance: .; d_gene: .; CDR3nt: TGTGCCAGCAGCTTGGATAACCGCGGTACTGAAGCTTTCTTT; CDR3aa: CASSLDNRGTEAFF
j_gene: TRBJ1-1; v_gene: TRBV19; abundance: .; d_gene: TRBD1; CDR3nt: TGTGCCAGTAGTATGAGGACAGGGAGTGGGAACACTGAAGCTTTCTTT; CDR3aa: CASSMRTGSGNTEAFF
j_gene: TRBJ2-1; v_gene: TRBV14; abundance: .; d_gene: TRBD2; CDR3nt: TGTGCCAGCAGCCTGGCAGGGGCAACTAGCGGGAGACCCTACAATGAGCAGTTCTTC; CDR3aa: CASSLAGATSGRPYNEQFF
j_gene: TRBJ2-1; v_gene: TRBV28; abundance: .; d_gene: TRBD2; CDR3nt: TGTGCCAGCAGTCTAGCGGGAGAAAACAATGAGCAGTTCTTC; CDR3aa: CASSLAGENNEQFF
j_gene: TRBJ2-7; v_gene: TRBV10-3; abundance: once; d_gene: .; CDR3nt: TGTGCCATCAGTGCAATTAGCGGCGGATTCGGCGAGCAGTACTTC; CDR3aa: CAISAISGGFGEQYF
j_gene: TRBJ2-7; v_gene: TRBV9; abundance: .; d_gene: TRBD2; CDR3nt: TGTGCCAGCAGCGTAGCTGGGGCGGGAGTGGGTGAGCAGTACTTC; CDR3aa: CASSVAGAGVGEQYF
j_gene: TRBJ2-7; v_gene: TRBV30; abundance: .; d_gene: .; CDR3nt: TGTGCCTGGAGTTCTCCCCCTCCAGCCCGGGACGAGCAGTACTTC; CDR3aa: CAWSSPPPARDEQYF
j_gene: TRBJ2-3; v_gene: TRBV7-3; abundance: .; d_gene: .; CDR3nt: TGTGCCAGCAGCCAAACAGGGAGTGGAGATACGCAGTATTTT; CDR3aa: CASSQTGSGDTQYF
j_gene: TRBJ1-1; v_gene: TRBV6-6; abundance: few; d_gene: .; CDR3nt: TGTGCCAGCAGTTACCCGACTATTCAGAACACTGAAGCTTTCTTT; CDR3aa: CASSYPTIQNTEAFF
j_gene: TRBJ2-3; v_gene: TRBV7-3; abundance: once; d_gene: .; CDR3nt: TGTGCCAGCAGCCAACCAGGAACAGATACGCAGTATTTT; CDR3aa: CASSQPGTDTQYF
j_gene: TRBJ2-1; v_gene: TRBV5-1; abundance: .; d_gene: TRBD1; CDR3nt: TGCGCCAGCAGCGACGGACAGGGGACGAATGAGCAGTTCTTC; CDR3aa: CASSDGQGTNEQFF
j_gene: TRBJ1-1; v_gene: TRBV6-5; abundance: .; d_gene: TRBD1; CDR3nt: TGTGCCAGCAGTATTGAGGGACAGGGGGCAACTGAAGCTTTCTTT; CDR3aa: CASSIEGQGATEAFF
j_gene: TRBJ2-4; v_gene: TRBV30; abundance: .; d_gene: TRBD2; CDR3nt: TGTGCCTGGAGTCGGGGAGGGATGAACATTCAGTACTTC; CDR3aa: CAWSRGGMNIQYF
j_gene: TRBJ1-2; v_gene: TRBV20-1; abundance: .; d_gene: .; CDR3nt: TGCAGTGTTATGACATATGGCTACACCTTC; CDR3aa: CSVMTYGYTF
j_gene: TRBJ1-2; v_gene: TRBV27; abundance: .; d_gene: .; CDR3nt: TGTGCCAGCAGTTTATTATTCTATGGCTACACCTTC; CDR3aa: CASSLLFYGYTF
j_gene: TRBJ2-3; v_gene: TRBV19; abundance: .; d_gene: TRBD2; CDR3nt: TGTGCCAGTAGTACTTCTACGGGAGGGTTTAAAGATACGCAGTATTTT; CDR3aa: CASSTSTGGFKDTQYF
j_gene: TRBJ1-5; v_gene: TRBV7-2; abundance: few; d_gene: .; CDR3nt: TGTGCCAGCAGCTCATCCTCCGCTAGCAGCCAGCCCCAGCATTTT; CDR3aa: CASSSSSASSQPQHF
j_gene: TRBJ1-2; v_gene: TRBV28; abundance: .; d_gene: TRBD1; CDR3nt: TGTGCCAGCAGTTTTTCGGGACAGGGATTCTCTGGCTACACCTTC; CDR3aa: CASSFSGQGFSGYTF
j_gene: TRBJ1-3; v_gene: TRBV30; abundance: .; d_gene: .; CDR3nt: TGTGCCTGGAGAAGAGGGTGGACGGACAGCTCTGGAAACACCATATATTTT; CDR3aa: CAWRRGWTDSSGNTIYF
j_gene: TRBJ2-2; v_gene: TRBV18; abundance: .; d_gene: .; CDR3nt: TGTGCCAGCTCAGAAAGAGGGCAGCCTTTGGGGGAGCTGTTTTTT; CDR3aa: CASSERGQPLGELFF
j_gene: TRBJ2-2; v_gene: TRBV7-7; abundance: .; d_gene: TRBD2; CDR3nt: TGTGCCAGCAGCCCCCTAGCGGGAGACGGGGAGCTGTTTTTT; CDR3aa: CASSPLAGDGELFF
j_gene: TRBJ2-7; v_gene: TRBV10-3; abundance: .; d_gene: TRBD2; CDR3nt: TGTGCCATCAATGATAGCGGGAGTTCGCAGTACTTC; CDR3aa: CAINDSGSSQYF
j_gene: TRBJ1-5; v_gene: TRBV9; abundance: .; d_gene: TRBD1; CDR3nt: TGTGCCAGCAGCGCAGATGACACAGGGGCGGGTCAGCCCCAGCATTTT; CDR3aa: CASSADDTGAGQPQHF
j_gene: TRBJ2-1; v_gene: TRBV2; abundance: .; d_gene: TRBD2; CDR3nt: TGTGCCAGTTTCGGCTCTAGCGGAGACTACAATGAGCAGTTCTTC; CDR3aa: CASFGSSGDYNEQFF
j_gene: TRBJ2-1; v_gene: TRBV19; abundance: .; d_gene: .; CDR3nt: TGTGCCAGTAGTATTGAGGATGAGCAGTTCTTC; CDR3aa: CASSIEDEQFF
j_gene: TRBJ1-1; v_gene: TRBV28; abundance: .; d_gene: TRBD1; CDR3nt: TGTGCCAGCAGCCCCCCCGGACAGGGGAACCCTGAAGCTTTCTTT; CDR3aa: CASSPPGQGNPEAFF
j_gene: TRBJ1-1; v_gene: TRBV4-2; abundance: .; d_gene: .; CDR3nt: TGTGCCAGCAGCAGTACGGGACACGGGCGGACTGAAGCTTTCTTT; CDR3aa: CASSSTGHGRTEAFF
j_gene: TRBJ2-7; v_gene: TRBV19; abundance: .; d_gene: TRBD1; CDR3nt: TGTGCCAGTAGTACCAGGGCCCGGACAGGGGAAGGGTACGAGCAGTACTTC; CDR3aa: CASSTRARTGEGYEQYF
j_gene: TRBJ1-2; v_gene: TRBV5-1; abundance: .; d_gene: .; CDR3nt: TGCGCCAGCAGCTTGTCATCCTCCGGGAACTATGGCTACACCTTC; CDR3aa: CASSLSSSGNYGYTF
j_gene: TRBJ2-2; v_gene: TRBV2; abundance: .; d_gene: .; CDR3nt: TGTGCCAGCAAGCAGGGAATGGGCACCGGGGAGCTGTTTTTT; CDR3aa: CASKQGMGTGELFF
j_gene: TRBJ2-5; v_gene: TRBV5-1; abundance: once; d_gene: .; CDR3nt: TGCGCCAGCAGCCCATCGGGACAACCACTCCAAGAGACCCAGTACTTC; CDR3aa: CASSPSGQPLQETQYF
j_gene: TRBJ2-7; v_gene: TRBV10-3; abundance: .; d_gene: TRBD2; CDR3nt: TGTGCCGCTACTAGCGGGTTATCCTACGAGCAGTACTTC; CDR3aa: CAATSGLSYEQYF
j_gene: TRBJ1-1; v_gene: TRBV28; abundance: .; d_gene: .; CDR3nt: TGTGCCAGCAGTTCGTCGGGGGTCCCTGCTTTCTTT; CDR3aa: CASSSSGVPAFF
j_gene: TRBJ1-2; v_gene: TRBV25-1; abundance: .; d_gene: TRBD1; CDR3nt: TGTGCCAGCAGGAGGGACAGTCAGGGCTACACCTTC; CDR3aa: CASRRDSQGYTF
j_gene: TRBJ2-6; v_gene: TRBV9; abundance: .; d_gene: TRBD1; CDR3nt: TGTGCCAGCAGCGTAGGAGGGACAGTATACTCTGGGGCCAACGTCCTGACTTTC; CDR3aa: CASSVGGTVYSGANVLTF
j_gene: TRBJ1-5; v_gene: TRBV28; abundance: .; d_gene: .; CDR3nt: TGTGCCAGCACTACCCCGGCGGGTCGGAGCAATCAGCCCCAGCATTTT; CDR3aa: CASTTPAGRSNQPQHF
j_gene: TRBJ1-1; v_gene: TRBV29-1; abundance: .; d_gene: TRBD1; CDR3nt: TGCAGCGTCGCGCCAGGGGGTAGGCGGACTGAAGCTTTCTTT; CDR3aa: CSVAPGGRRTEAFF